These 28 T cell receptor beta chains were sequenced from one sample in a study of T cell responses to AZD1222 COVID-19 vaccine. Sequencing was performed with immunoSEQ multiplex PCR; in TCRdb, only in-frame clones are kept and a portion is missing. The table lists 130,000 or so clones, more than 80% of them singletons, with 5.4% in the top ten. The sequences come from peripheral blood, collected on day 0 of AZD1222 vaccination. The receptors originated from an adult in good health.

The genes are TRBV3-1 (or the pseudogene TRBV3-2) and TRBJ2-1; TRBD1 aligns across 7 bases. With V trimmed by 3 bases and J by 8 bases, 7 bases remained unmatched. The CDR3 is 14 amino acids. Germline lookup yields CDR1 LGHDT and CDR2 YNNKEL (reference sequence). In DNA, the CDR3 is TGTGCCAGCAGCCAGGGGACAGCGATCCATGAGCAGTTCTTC. Its translation is CASSQGTAIHEQFF.

The chain has TRBV21-1 and TRBJ2-2. TRBV21-1 is reported as a pseudogene. CDR3 length: 18 amino acids. CDR3 sequence: CASSKAKGGRYNTGELFF. Here the CDR3 DNA reads TGTGCCAGCAGCAAAGCAAAGGGCGGCCGTTACAACACCGGGGAGCTGTTTTTT.

The V call is TRBV6-5, the J call TRBJ1-1; TRBD1 might be the D (6 bases). CDR3 length equals 16 residues. Germline V gene sequence: CDR1 MNHEY, CDR2 SVGAGI. V was cut by 0 bases and J by 1 base, with 12 bases left in between. CDR3 region: CASSYSIQGTNTEAFF. DNA for the CDR3: TGTGCCAGCAGTTACTCGATTCAGGGGACGAACACTGAAGCTTTCTTT.

This clone was counted between two and nine times. V gene TRBV2 combines with J gene TRBJ1-4; D unclear. CDR1 is SNHLY and CDR2 is FYNNEI in the germline V gene. Trimming took off 3 bases at V and 3 bases at J, with 11 bases between the two ends. The CDR3 consists of 15 residues. CDR3 in amino acids: CASSDSDLANEKLFF. The DNA for the CDR3 is TGTGCCAGCAGTGACTCGGACTTGGCTAATGAAAAACTGTTTTTT. The complete variable domain, with remaining parts taken from reference TRBV2 and TRBJ1-4, reads EPEVTQTPSHQVTQMGQEVILRCVPISNHLYFYWYRQILGQKVEFLVSFYNNEISEKSEIFDDQFSVERPDGSNFTLKIRSTKLEDSAMYFCASSDSDLANEKLFFGSGTQLSVL.

This clone was observed a single time. This chain uses TRBV10-2 with TRBJ2-1; 11 bases are shared with TRBD2. J was trimmed by 7 bases and V by 6 bases; bases with no gene match: 8. This CDR3 comprises 15 residues. In germline, CDR1 is WSHSY, CDR2 SAAADI. The CDR3 is CASRLLAGGVNEQFF. CDR3 DNA: TGCGCCAGCAGGTTGCTAGCGGGAGGTGTGAATGAGCAGTTCTTC.

DNA for the CDR3: TGCGCCAGCAGCCAAGATGAAAGGTATAATGAAAAACTGTTTTTT. Encoded protein: CASSQDERYNEKLFF. The rearrangement joins TRBV4-1 to TRBJ1-4, with D unclear. Between the trimmed V and J ends, which lost 0 bases and 4 bases, there was a span of 9 bases. There are 15 residues in the CDR3. In germline, CDR1 is MGHRA, CDR2 YSYEKL.

This clone appeared once. The rearrangement joins TRBV19 to TRBJ2-2; D may correspond to TRBD1 or TRBD2 (5 bases each). Trimming took off 3 bases at V and 5 bases at J, with 19 bases between the two ends. Germline loops: CDR1 LNHDA, CDR2 SQIVND (reference sequence). CDR3 length: 17 residues. The CDR3 DNA follows: TGTGCCAGTAGTATGGGGGACCTGCGCCCGACAACCGGGGAGCTGTTTTTT. This codes for CASSMGDLRPTTGELFF.

V and J are TRBV27 and TRBJ1-1; tentatively, D is TRBD1 (5 bases). CDR1 is MNHEY, CDR2 SMNVEV, per germline (reference sequence). The V gene lost 1 base and the J gene lost 5 bases, with 8 bases spanning the gap. The CDR3 length is 13 residues. CDR3 nucleotide sequence: TGTGCCAGCAGTTTATTTAGGGGTACTGAAGCTTTCTTT. It codes for CASSLFRGTEAFF.

J is TRBJ2-3 and V is TRBV9, with D perhaps matching TRBD2 (5 bases). V lost 2 bases, J lost 5 bases, and 9 bases lay in between. CDR3 size: 13 residues. Germline assignment: CDR1 SGDLS and CDR2 YYNGEE. CDR3 region: CASSVEEVDTQYF. The CDR3 region has the DNA TGTGCCAGCAGCGTTGAGGAGGTAGATACGCAGTATTTT.

The J gene is TRBJ1-2, the V gene TRBV30, with a tentative D call TRBD1 (5 bases). Germline CDR1 GTSNPN, CDR2 SVGIG (reference sequence). This CDR3 spans 12 amino acids. V lost 2 bases, J lost 7 bases, and 11 bases lay in between. CDR3 nucleotide sequence: TGTGCCTGGAGTCAGGGTGGCTCTGGCTACACCTTC. This translates into CAWSQGGSGYTF.

This chain links TRBV6-5 with TRBJ2-7, with D uncertain. The germline CDR1 and CDR2 sequences are MNHEY and SVGAGI. Trimming shortened V by 0 bases and J by 5 bases, and 17 bases separated the two germline ends. The CDR3 is made up of 16 amino acids. For the CDR3, the DNA is TGTGCCAGCAGTTACTCCCGACATTCCCCTGGGAACGAGCAGTACTTC. Protein sequence: CASSYSRHSPGNEQYF.

V gene TRBV19 combines with J gene TRBJ2-7, with D hard to call. The CDR3 is 14 amino acids. Deletions cut 5 bases from V and 3 bases from J, with 14 bases between. In germline, CDR1 is LNHDA, CDR2 SQIVND (reference sequence). For the CDR3, the DNA is TGTGCCAGTAGTTCCCGGCATATTTACTACGAGCAGTACTTC. It codes for CASSSRHIYYEQYF.

The chain recombines TRBV27 with TRBJ1-2; the D is unclear. V was pared by 8 bases and J by 2 bases, with 9 bases between. This CDR3 is built from 12 residues. The V gene's germline CDR1 is MNHEY and CDR2 SMNVEV (reference sequence). The CDR3 sequence is CASERGNYGYTF. The CDR3 nucleotides are TGTGCCAGCGAGCGGGGAAACTATGGCTACACCTTC.

In this sample, this clone turned up once. V gene TRBV30 combines with J gene TRBJ2-1; D might be TRBD2 (6 bases). From germline, CDR1 is GTSNPN and CDR2 SVGIG (reference sequence). Trimming shortened V by 3 bases and J by 5 bases, and 8 bases separated the two germline ends. This CDR3 region has 12 residues. DNA of the CDR3: TGTGCCTGGAGGACTAGGGACAATGAGCAGTTCTTC. Its translation: CAWRTRDNEQFF.

About this clone: The sample has other DNA sequences that encode this CDR3 too. CDR3 sequence: CASSFGGNQPQHF. CDR3 coding DNA: TGTGCCAGCAGTTTCGGAGGAAATCAGCCCCAGCATTTT. The V and J genes are TRBV12-3 or TRBV12-4 and TRBJ1-5; no clear D gene. The V end lost 3 bases, the J end lost 4 bases, and 7 bases lay between the germline ends. CDR3 length: 13 amino acids.

The V gene is TRBV19, the J gene TRBJ1-1; perhaps TRBD1 as D (6 bases). Trimming stripped 3 bases from V and 4 bases from J, with 18 bases between. This CDR3 is built from 16 residues. Germline values: CDR1 LNHDA, CDR2 SQIVND (reference sequence). The CDR3 reads CASSIWGGKEGTEAFF. The CDR3 region has the DNA TGTGCCAGTAGTATTTGGGGGGGCAAGGAGGGCACTGAAGCTTTCTTT. Based on the CDR3 plus reference TRBV19 and TRBJ1-1, the full variable domain is DGGITQSPKYLFRKEGQNVTLSCEQNLNHDAMYWYRQDPGQGLRLIYYSQIVNDFQKGDIAEGYSVSREKKESFPLTVTSAQKNPTAFYLCASSIWGGKEGTEAFFGQGTRLTVV.

The chain couples TRBV5-1 to TRBJ2-5; possibly TRBD1 or TRBD2 for D (6 bases each). This CDR3 contains 16 residues. Trimming pared 4 bases from V and 1 base from J, leaving 17 bases between. Germline values: CDR1 SGHRS, CDR2 YFSETQ. Here the CDR3 DNA reads TGCGCCAGCAGCGGCCCGGAAGGGGGGTTCCAAGAGACCCAGTACTTC. It codes for CASSGPEGGFQETQYF.

The J gene is TRBJ2-7, the V gene TRBV7-2; 7 positions agree with TRBD1. The V gene end was trimmed by 5 bases and the J gene end by 1 base; junction bases not matched to a gene: 8. CDR3 size: 15 residues. In germline, CDR1 is SGHTA, CDR2 FQGNSA. This CDR3 is CASSRDVTGSYEQYF. CDR3 sequence (DNA): TGTGCCAGCAGCAGAGACGTGACAGGGTCCTACGAGCAGTACTTC. The full variable domain, with the rest looked up from reference TRBV7-2 and TRBJ2-7, is GAGVSQSPSNKVTEKGKDVELRCDPISGHTALYWYRQSLGQGLEFLIYFQGNSAPDKSGLPSDRFSAERTGGSVSTLTIQRTQQEDSAVYLCASSRDVTGSYEQYFGPGTRLTVT.

The genes are TRBV2 and TRBJ2-7, with D maybe TRBD1 (6 bases). CDR1 and CDR2 from the germline V gene are SNHLY and FYNNEI. CDR3 length: 14 amino acids. V lost 5 bases, J lost 1 base, and 12 bases lay in between. The CDR3, as DNA: TGTGCCAGCAGTTCTCAGGGGCCGTCCTACGAGCAGTACTTC. This sequence encodes CASSSQGPSYEQYF.

V gene TRBV3-1 (or the pseudogene TRBV3-2) combines with J gene TRBJ1-2; no reliable D call. Germline-derived CDR1 and CDR2 are LGHDT and YNNKEL (reference sequence). The V gene lost 4 bases and the J gene lost 0 bases, with 9 bases spanning the gap. This CDR3 region has 14 residues. The CDR3 DNA follows: TGTGCCAGCAGCCCCCCCGAACCTAACTATGGCTACACCTTC. It codes for CASSPPEPNYGYTF.

The chain joins TRBV5-1 to TRBJ1-4, with TRBD1 matching 8 bases. V lost 4 bases, J lost 4 bases, and 9 bases stayed unmatched. Looked up from germline, CDR1 is SGHRS and CDR2 is YFSETQ. The CDR3 consists of 16 residues. The CDR3 protein is CASSQPPGQDNEKLFF. Here the CDR3 DNA reads TGCGCCAGCAGCCAACCTCCGGGACAGGATAATGAAAAACTGTTTTTT.

The chain carries TRBV7-3 and TRBJ2-5; the D gene could be TRBD1 or TRBD2 (5 bases each). The CDR3 covers 14 residues. Per the germline V gene, CDR1 is SGHTA and CDR2 is FQGTGA. Trimming left V 3 bases short and J 4 bases short, with 12 bases between. This CDR3 reads CASSLPTEGETQYF. The CDR3 DNA reads as TGTGCCAGCAGCTTGCCGACAGAGGGAGAGACCCAGTACTTC. The full variable domain, in which reference TRBV7-3 and TRBJ2-5 provide the parts outside the CDR3, is GAGVSQTPSNKVTEKGKYVELRCDPISGHTALYWYRQSLGQGPEFLIYFQGTGAADDSGLPNDRFFAVRPEGSVSTLKIQRTERGDSAVYLCASSLPTEGETQYFGPGTRLLVL.

V is TRBV11-2 and J is TRBJ1-6, with TRBD1 as a possible D gene (6 bases). The germline V and J ends were trimmed by 5 bases and 8 bases, with 16 bases remaining between them. The germline V gene encodes CDR1 SGHAT and CDR2 FQNNGV. The CDR3 covers 15 residues. The CDR3 nucleotides read TGTGCCAGCAGCCGTCGAAGGGCAGGGGATTCACCCCTCCACTTT. Translation gives CASSRRRAGDSPLHF.

This rearrangement joins TRBV12-5 to TRBJ2-7; a weak D match, TRBD1 (6 bases). Trimming removed 5 bases from V and 3 bases from J, with 23 bases in between. CDR3 length: 17 residues. Germline CDR1 LGHNT, CDR2 FRNRAP. DNA of the CDR3: TGTGCTAGTGGTCCGACAGGTAAGGTCCCCGAAATCTACGAGCAGTACTTC. This translates into CASGPTGKVPEIYEQYF.

This clone has only a few counts. The chain combines TRBV19 with TRBJ2-5; D is perhaps TRBD2 (6 bases). Germline lookup yields CDR1 LNHDA and CDR2 SQIVND (reference sequence). The CDR3 consists of 15 residues. Trimming removed 1 base from V and 5 bases from J, with 14 bases in between. The CDR3 coding sequence is TGTGCCAGTAGTATAGGGGGGGTCCCCAGGGAGACCCAGTACTTC. Translation: CASSIGGVPRETQYF.

The chain carries TRBV28 and TRBJ1-5; D not resolved. Looked up from germline, CDR1 is MDHEN and CDR2 is SYDVKM. The CDR3 runs to 16 residues. V gave up 7 bases and J gave up 2 bases, with 18 bases separating them. CDR3 region: CASNYRVIQGNQPQHF. In DNA form, the CDR3 reads TGTGCCAGCAATTACCGCGTAATTCAGGGCAATCAGCCCCAGCATTTT.

This sequence joins TRBV7-8 and TRBJ1-3; D unclear. V was trimmed by 6 bases and J by 2 bases, leaving 20 bases between them. The CDR3 is 17 residues long. CDR1 and CDR2 (germline): SGHVS, FQNEAQ. CDR3 loop: CASSLGRVGPAGNTIYF. In DNA, the CDR3 is TGTGCCAGCAGTCTAGGTAGGGTAGGACCCGCTGGAAACACCATATATTTT.

Only a few counts were recorded for this clone. The chain joins TRBV19 to TRBJ1-5; the D gene is possibly TRBD1 (5 bases). The CDR3 loop spans 17 amino acids. The V end lost 2 bases, the J end lost 7 bases, and 21 bases lay between the germline ends. Per the germline V gene, CDR1 is LNHDA and CDR2 is SQIVND (reference sequence). The CDR3 DNA follows: TGTGCCAGTAGTATAATTCAGGGTTTAGCCGGGAACCAGCCCCAGCATTTT. This codes for CASSIIQGLAGNQPQHF.